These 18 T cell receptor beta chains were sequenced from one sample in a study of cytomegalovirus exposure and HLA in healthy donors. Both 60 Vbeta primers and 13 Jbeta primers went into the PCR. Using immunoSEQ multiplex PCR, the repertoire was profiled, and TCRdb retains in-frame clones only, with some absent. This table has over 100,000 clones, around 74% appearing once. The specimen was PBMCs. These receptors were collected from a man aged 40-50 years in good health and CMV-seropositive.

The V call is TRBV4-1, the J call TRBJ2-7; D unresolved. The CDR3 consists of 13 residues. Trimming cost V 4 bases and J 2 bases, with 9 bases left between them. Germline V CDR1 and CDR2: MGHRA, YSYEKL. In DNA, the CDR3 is TGCGCCAGCAGCCTAGTGCTAGCCTACGAGCAGTACTTC. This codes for CASSLVLAYEQYF.

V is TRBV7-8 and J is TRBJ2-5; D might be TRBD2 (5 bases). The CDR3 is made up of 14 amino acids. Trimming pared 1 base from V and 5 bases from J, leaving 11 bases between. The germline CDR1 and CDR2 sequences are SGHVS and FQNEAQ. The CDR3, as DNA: TGTGCCAGCAGCTTAGGACGGGGTTGGGAGACCCAGTACTTC. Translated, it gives CASSLGRGWETQYF.

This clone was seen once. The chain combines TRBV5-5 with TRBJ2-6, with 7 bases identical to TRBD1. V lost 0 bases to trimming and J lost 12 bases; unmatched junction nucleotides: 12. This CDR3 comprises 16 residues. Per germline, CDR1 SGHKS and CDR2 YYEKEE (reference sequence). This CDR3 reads CASSLEPGTVAGVLTF. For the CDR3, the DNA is TGTGCCAGCAGCTTGGAGCCCGGGACAGTAGCCGGCGTCCTGACTTTC.

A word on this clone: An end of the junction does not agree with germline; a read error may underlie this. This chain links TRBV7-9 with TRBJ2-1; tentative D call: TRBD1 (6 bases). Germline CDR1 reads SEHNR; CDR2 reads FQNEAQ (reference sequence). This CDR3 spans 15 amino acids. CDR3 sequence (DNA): TGTTCCAGCAGCTTAGCACAGGGAACCTACAATGAGCAGTTCTTC. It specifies CSSSLAQGTYNEQFF.

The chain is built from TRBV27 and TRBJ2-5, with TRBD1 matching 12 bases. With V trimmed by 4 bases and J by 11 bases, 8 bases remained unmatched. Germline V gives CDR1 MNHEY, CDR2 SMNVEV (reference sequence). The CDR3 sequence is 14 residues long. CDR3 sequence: CASSSGQGALEQYF. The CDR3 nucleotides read TGTGCCAGCAGTTCGGGACAGGGGGCCCTTGAGCAGTACTTC.

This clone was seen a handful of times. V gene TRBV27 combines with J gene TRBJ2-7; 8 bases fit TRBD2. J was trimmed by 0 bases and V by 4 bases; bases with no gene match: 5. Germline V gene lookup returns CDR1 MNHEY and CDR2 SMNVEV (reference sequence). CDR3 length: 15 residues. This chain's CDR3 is CASSSLAGRSYEQYF. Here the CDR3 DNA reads TGTGCCAGCAGTTCCCTAGCGGGCCGCTCCTACGAGCAGTACTTC.

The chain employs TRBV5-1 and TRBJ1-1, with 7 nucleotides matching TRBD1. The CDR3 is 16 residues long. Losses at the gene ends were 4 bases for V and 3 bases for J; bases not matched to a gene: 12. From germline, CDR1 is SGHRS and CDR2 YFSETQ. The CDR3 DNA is TGCGCCAGCAGCCTACAGGGGCGCGCGTTTCACACTGAAGCTTTCTTT. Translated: CASSLQGRAFHTEAFF.

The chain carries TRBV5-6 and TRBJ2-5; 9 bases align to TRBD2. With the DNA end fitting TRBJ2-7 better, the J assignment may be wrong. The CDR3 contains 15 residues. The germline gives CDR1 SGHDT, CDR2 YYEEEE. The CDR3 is CASSLVSGGSYEQYF. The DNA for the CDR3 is TGTGCCAGCAGCTTGGTTAGCGGGGGCTCCTACGAGCAGTACTTC.

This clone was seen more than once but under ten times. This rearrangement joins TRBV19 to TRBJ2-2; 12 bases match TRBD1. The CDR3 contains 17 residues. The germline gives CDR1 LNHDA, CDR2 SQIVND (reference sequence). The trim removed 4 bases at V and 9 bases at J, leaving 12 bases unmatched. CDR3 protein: CASSTPPGTGGVWELFF. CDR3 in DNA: TGTGCCAGTAGTACTCCCCCCGGGACAGGGGGCGTGTGGGAGCTGTTTTTT.

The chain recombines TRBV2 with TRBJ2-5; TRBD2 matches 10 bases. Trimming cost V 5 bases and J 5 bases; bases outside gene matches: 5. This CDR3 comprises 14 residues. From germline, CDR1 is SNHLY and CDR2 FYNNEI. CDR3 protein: CASSPGLARETQYF. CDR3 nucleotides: TGTGCCAGCAGTCCGGGACTAGCGAGGGAGACCCAGTACTTC.

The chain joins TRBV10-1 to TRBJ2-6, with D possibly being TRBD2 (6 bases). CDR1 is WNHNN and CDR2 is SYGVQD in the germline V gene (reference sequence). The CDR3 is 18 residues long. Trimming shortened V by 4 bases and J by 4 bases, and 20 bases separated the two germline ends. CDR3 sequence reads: CASSGPGTGGEGANVLTF. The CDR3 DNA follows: TGCGCCAGCAGTGGCCCCGGGACTGGGGGTGAGGGGGCCAACGTCCTGACTTTC.

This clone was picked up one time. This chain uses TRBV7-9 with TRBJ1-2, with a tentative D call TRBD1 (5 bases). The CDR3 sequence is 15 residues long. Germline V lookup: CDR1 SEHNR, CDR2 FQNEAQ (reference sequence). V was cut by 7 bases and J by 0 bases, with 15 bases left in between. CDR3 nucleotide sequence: TGTGCCAGCACCCCAGTTGGGGCCTCTAACTATGGCTACACCTTC. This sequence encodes CASTPVGASNYGYTF.

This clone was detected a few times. CDR3 DNA: TGTGCCAGCAGTACGGGGACAGTCTATGGCTACACCTTC. Protein: CASSTGTVYGYTF. The chain recombines TRBV6-5 with TRBJ1-2; 7 positions agree with TRBD1. V shed 5 bases and J 4 bases; nucleotides not matched to a gene: 4. This CDR3 is built from 13 residues. CDR1 is MNHEY and CDR2 is SVGAGI in the germline V gene.

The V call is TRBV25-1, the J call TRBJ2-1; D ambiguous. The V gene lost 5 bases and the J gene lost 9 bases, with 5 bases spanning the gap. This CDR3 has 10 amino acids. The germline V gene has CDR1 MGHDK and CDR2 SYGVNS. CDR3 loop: CASSRGEQFF. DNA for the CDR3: TGTGCCAGCAGTCGCGGTGAGCAGTTCTTC.

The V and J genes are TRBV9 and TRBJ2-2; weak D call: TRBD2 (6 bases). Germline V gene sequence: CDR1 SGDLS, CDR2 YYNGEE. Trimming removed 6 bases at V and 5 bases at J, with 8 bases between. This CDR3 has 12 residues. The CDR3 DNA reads TGTGCCAGCAAGGAGGGGACCGGGGAGCTGTTTTTT. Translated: CASKEGTGELFF.

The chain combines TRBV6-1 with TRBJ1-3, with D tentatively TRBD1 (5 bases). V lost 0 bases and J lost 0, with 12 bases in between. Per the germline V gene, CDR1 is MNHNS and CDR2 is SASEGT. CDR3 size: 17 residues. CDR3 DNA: TGTGCCAGCAGTGAAGCCACCAGGGCCCACTCTGGAAACACCATATATTTT. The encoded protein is CASSEATRAHSGNTIYF.

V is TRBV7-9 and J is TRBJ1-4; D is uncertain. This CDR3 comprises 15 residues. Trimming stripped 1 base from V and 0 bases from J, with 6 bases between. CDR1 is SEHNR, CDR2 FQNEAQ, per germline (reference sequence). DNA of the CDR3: TGTGCCAGCAGCTTAGACGGGGCAACTAATGAAAAACTGTTTTTT. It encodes CASSLDGATNEKLFF.

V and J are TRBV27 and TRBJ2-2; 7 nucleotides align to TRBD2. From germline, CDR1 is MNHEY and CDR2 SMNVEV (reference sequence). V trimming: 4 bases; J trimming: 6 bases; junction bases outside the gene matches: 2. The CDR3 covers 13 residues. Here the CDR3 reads CASSYAGAGELFF. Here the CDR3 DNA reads TGTGCCAGCAGTTATGCGGGAGCCGGGGAGCTGTTTTTT.